These 13 T cell receptor beta chains came from one sample sequenced in a study of blood T cells in healthy people across ages. Primed by a sample-barcoded 5' primer and a J-beta primer mix, a second PCR proceeded for about 6 to 11 cycles. TCRdb re-derived calls from the 5' RACE reads in MiXCR, one entry per CDR3 protein. The repertoire holds about 1.5 million distinct CDR3 sequences, with 40% to 45% as singletons. Sequencing was performed on blood. The receptors were sampled from a woman in her late teens or twenties in good health.

The chain carries TRBV24-1 and TRBJ2-2, with 11 positions matching TRBD1. CDR3 size: 15 residues. Germline CDR1 is KGHDR and CDR2 is SFDVKD. The V segment lost 9 bases and the J segment 3 bases; nucleotides outside the gene matches: 5. The CDR3 coding sequence is TGTGCCACCGGCCAGGGACAGGGGGACACCGGGGAGCTGTTTTTT. It specifies CATGQGQGDTGELFF.

The chain employs TRBV7-9 and TRBJ2-4; no firm D call. With the DNA end fitting TRBJ2-7 better, the J assignment may be wrong. The CDR3 is 14 amino acids. Germline CDR1 reads SEHNR; CDR2 reads FQNEAQ (reference sequence). CDR3 in DNA: TGTGCCAGCAGCTTAGCGGAAAGGGCGTACGAGCAGTACTTC. This encodes CASSLAERAYEQYF.

This chain joins TRBV3-1 and TRBJ2-7, with TRBD2 as a possible D gene (7 bases). The CDR3 runs to 15 residues. CDR1 is LGHDT, CDR2 YNNKEL, per germline (reference sequence). The V end lost 1 base, the J end lost 10 bases, and 20 bases lay between the germline ends. CDR3 DNA sequence: TGTGCCAGCAGCCAAGCAGAAGGACTAGGGGGGTCCCAGTACTTC. Translating gives CASSQAEGLGGSQYF.

This clonotype is a singleton in its sample. The chain joins TRBV20-1 to TRBJ2-1, with 11 bases aligning to TRBD2. Germline V gives CDR1 DFQATT, CDR2 SNEGSKA (reference sequence). The CDR3 runs to 18 residues. J gave up 5 bases and V 8 bases, and 20 bases lay outside the gene matches. The CDR3 sequence: CSPGHGTSGARGNNEQFF. Written as DNA, the CDR3 is TGCAGTCCCGGACACGGGACTAGCGGAGCCCGAGGGAACAATGAGCAGTTCTTC.

V is TRBV10-3 and J is TRBJ1-1; a possible D gene is TRBD1 (6 bases). Per the germline V gene, CDR1 is ENHRY and CDR2 is SYGVKD. This CDR3 region has 12 residues. DNA for the CDR3: TGTGCGACCCAGGGGATAAACACTGAAGCTTTCTTT. This sequence encodes CATQGINTEAFF.

This clonotype has only a few counts. This chain uses TRBV5-1 with TRBJ2-1, with 7 bases matching TRBD1. Trimming cost V 3 bases and J 1 base; bases outside gene matches: 7. This CDR3 has 16 residues. Germline values: CDR1 SGHRS, CDR2 YFSETQ. Here the CDR3 reads CASSSGQVVSYNEQFF. DNA for the CDR3: TGCGCCAGCAGCTCCGGACAGGTAGTTTCCTACAATGAGCAGTTCTTC.

The rearrangement links TRBV28 to TRBJ2-3; TRBD1 is a possible D gene (5 bases). Looked up from germline, CDR1 is MDHEN and CDR2 is SYDVKM. Trimming removed 5 bases from V and 4 bases from J, with 13 bases in between. CDR3 length: 14 amino acids. CDR3 nucleotides: TGTGCCAGCAGTGTACAGGCTTCCGCAGATACGCAGTATTTT. This encodes CASSVQASADTQYF.

The rearrangement joins TRBV2 to TRBJ1-1; 7 nucleotides align to TRBD1. This CDR3 region has 16 residues. The ends lost 3 bases at V and 0 bases at J; junction bases unmatched: 7. Germline assignment: CDR1 SNHLY and CDR2 FYNNEI. The CDR3 DNA follows: TGTGCCAGCAGTGAGTTCACCGGGACAGTGAACACTGAAGCTTTCTTT. Translation gives CASSEFTGTVNTEAFF. The variable domain in full, with the rest retrieved from reference TRBV2 and TRBJ1-1, is EPEVTQTPSHQVTQMGQEVILRCVPISNHLYFYWYRQILGQKVEFLVSFYNNEISEKSEIFDDQFSVERPDGSNFTLKIRSTKLEDSAMYFCASSEFTGTVNTEAFFGQGTRLTVV.

This clonotype was seen just once. V is TRBV5-1 and J is TRBJ1-2; D call uncertain. Per germline, CDR1 SGHRS and CDR2 YFSETQ. The CDR3 spans 12 residues. V was cut by 2 bases and J by 6 bases, with 8 bases left in between. The DNA for the CDR3 is TGCGCCAGCAGCTTTGACGGCAATGGCTACACCTTC. This translates into CASSFDGNGYTF.

This rearrangement joins TRBV12-3 or TRBV12-4 to TRBJ1-1, with D possibly TRBD1 on 6 matching bases. CDR3 size: 14 residues. With 7 bases removed from V and 5 bases from J, the gap between germline ends came to 17 bases. The CDR3 DNA reads TGTGCCAGCACCGAACAGGGATTTAGTACTGAAGCTTTCTTT. Protein sequence: CASTEQGFSTEAFF.

The gene calls are TRBV20-1 and TRBJ2-5; 11 bases are a match to TRBD2. This CDR3 region has 14 residues. In germline, CDR1 is DFQATT, CDR2 SNEGSKA (reference sequence). V trimming: 6 bases; J trimming: 4 bases; junction bases outside the gene matches: 7. The CDR3 sequence: CSAPSGTSGETQYF. As DNA, the CDR3 is TGCAGTGCCCCCTCCGGGACTAGCGGAGAGACCCAGTACTTC.

V is TRBV12-5 and J is TRBJ1-5; TRBD1 aligns across 9 bases. The V gene end was trimmed by 5 bases and the J gene end by 7 bases; junction bases not matched to a gene: 12. This CDR3 contains 16 residues. The V gene's germline CDR1 is LGHNT and CDR2 FRNRAP. The chain's CDR3 is CASGEWGQGISQPQHF. CDR3 nucleotide sequence: TGTGCTAGTGGTGAATGGGGACAGGGTATCTCACAGCCCCAGCATTTT.

In this sample, this clonotype turned up a few times. The chain carries TRBV6-2 or TRBV6-3 and TRBJ2-3; weak D call: TRBD2 (6 bases). With 4 bases removed from V and 0 bases from J, the gap between germline ends came to 14 bases. This CDR3 region has 16 residues. The germline CDR1 and CDR2 sequences are MNHEY and SVGEGT. The CDR3 DNA follows: TGTGCCAGCAGTTTCTACCGGGGGTCTAGCACAGATACGCAGTATTTT. This encodes CASSFYRGSSTDTQYF.